This T cell receptor beta chain was profiled in a study of OX40 agonist ivuxolimab in advanced cancers. Study context: From roughly 20 to 79 years was the age range, with a mean of roughly 59 years, and 70% to 85% were male. Overall study results and limits: Relative to CD4+ cells, CD8+ T cells on average had more expanded clones. Doses of 0.1 to 3.0 mg/kg were accompanied by clonal expansion of CD4+ and CD8+ blood T cells by week 6.

Deletions cut 5 bases from V and 5 bases from J, with 15 bases between. The CDR3 is 14 residues long. Germline V gene sequence: CDR1 SGHAT, CDR2 FQNNGV. Measured with immunoSEQ multiplex PCR; TCRdb has only the in-frame clones, and not every one. The sample carries some 50,000 clones, 75% to 85% recorded once. About this clone itself: The antigen is unknown.

The material was CD4+ or CD8+ T cells sorted from blood, obtained in a trial of the OX40 agonist ivuxolimab. The origin of this receptor is an adult with an advanced solid tumor such as melanoma, head and neck, liver or kidney cancer. V usage is TRBV11-2 and J usage is TRBJ2-5, with TRBD2 as a possible D gene (7 bases). This chain's CDR3 is CASSKGGGIETQYF. CDR3 DNA sequence: TGTGCCAGCAGCAAAGGGGGGGGGATCGAGACCCAGTACTTC.